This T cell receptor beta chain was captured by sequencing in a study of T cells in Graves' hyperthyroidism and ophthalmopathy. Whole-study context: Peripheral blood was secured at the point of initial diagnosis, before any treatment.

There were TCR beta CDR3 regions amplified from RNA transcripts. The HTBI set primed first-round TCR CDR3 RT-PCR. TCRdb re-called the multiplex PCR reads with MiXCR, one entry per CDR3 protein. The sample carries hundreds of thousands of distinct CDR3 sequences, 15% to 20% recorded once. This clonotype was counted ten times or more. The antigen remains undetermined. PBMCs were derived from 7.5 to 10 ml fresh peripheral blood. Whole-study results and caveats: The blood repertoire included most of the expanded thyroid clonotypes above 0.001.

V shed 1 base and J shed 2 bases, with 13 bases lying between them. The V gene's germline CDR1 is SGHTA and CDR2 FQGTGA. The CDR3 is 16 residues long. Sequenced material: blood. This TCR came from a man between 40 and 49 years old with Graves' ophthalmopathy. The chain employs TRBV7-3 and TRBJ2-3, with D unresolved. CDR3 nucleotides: TGTGCCAGCAGCTTAAACGGAGCTGGGGACACAGATACGCAGTATTTT. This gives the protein CASSLNGAGDTDTQYF.